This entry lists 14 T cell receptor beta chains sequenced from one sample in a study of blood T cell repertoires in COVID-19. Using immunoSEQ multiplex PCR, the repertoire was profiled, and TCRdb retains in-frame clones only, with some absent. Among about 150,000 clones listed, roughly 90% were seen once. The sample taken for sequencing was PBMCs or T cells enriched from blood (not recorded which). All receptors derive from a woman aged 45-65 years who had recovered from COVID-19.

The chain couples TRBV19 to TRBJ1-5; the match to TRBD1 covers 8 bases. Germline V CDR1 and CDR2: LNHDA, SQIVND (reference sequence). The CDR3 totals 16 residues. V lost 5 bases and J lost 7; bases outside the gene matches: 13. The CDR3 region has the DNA TGTGCCAGTAGTTTGACTCAGGGGGCAGGAGGCCAGCCCCAGCATTTT. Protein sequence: CASSLTQGAGGQPQHF.

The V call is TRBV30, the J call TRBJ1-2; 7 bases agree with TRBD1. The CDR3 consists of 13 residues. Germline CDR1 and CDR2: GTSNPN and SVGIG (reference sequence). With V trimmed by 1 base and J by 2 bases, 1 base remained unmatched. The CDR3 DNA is TGTGCCTGGAGTGCGGGACAGAACTATGGCTACACCTTC. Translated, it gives CAWSAGQNYGYTF.

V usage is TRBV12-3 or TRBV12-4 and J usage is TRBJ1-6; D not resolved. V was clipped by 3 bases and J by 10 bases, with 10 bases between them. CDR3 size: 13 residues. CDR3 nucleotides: TGTGCCAGCAGTTTTGACACCAAATCACCCCTCCACTTT. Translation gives CASSFDTKSPLHF.

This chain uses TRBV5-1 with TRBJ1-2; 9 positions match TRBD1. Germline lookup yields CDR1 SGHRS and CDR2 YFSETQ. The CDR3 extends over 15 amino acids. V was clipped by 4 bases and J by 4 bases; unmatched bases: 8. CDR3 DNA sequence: TGCGCCAGCAGCCCCTCGGACAGGGGAGGCTATGGCTACACCTTC. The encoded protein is CASSPSDRGGYGYTF. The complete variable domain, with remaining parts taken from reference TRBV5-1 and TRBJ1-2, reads KAGVTQTPRYLIKTRGQQVTLSCSPISGHRSVSWYQQTPGQGLQFLFEYFSETQRNKGNFPGRFSGRQFSNSRSEMNVSTLELGDSALYLCASSPSDRGGYGYTFGSGTRLTVV.

As DNA, the CDR3 is TGTGCCAGCAGCGTAGTGGGGGGAATCAATGAGCAGTTCTTC. Translation: CASSVVGGINEQFF. V is TRBV9 and J is TRBJ2-1, with D tentatively TRBD2 (6 bases). CDR1 and CDR2 (germline): SGDLS, YYNGEE. Trimming removed 0 bases at V and 6 bases at J, with 10 bases between. The CDR3 has 14 residues. Filled out from reference TRBV9 and TRBJ2-1, the complete variable domain reads DSGVTQTPKHLITATGQRVTLRCSPRSGDLSVYWYQQSLDQGLQFLIQYYNGEERAKGNILERFSAQQFPDLHSELNLSSLELGDSALYFCASSVVGGINEQFFGPGTRLTVL.

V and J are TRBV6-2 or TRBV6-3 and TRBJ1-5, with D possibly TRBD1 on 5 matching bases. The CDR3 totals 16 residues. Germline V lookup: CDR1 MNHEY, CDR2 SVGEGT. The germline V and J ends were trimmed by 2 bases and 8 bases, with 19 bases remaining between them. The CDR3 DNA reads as TGTGCCAGCAGTTACCCCCTTGGAGAGCGGGGGAAGCCCCAGCATTTT. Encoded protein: CASSYPLGERGKPQHF.

The CDR3 DNA sequence: TGTGCCAGCAGCCGGGGGGACAGGGCGGAATCACCCCTCCACTTT. This encodes CASSRGDRAESPLHF. The chain combines TRBV28 with TRBJ1-6, with 9 bases lining up with TRBD1. The CDR3 is made up of 15 amino acids. Germline V gene lookup returns CDR1 MDHEN and CDR2 SYDVKM. V shed 6 bases and J 10 bases; nucleotides not matched to a gene: 10.

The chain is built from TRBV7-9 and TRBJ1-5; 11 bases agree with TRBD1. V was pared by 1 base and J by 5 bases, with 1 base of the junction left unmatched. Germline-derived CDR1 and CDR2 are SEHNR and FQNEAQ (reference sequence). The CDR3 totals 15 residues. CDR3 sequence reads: CASSLGTGGDQPQHF. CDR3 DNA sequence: TGTGCCAGCAGCTTAGGGACAGGGGGCGATCAGCCCCAGCATTTT.

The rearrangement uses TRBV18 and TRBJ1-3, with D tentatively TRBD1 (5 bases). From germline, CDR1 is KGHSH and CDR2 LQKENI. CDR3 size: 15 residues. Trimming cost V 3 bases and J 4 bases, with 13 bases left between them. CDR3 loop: CASSPGGGAGNTIYF. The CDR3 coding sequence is TGTGCCAGCTCACCGGGCGGGGGAGCCGGAAACACCATATATTTT.

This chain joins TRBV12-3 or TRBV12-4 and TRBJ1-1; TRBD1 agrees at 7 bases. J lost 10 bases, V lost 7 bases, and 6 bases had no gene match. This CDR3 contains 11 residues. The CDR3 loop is CASTLHRGAFF. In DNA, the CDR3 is TGTGCCAGCACCCTACACAGGGGAGCTTTCTTT.

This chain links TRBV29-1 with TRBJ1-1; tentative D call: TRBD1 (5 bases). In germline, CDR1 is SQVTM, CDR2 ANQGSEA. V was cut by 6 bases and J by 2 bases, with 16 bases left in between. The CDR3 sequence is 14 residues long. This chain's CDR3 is CSVSTLTGNTEAFF. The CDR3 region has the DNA TGCAGCGTCTCCACCCTTACAGGAAACACTGAAGCTTTCTTT.

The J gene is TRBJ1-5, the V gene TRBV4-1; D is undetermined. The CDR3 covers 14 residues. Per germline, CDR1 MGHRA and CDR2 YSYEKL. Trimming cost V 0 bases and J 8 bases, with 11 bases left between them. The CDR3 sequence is CASSQDPTVKPQHF. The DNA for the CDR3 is TGCGCCAGCAGCCAAGATCCCACAGTCAAGCCCCAGCATTTT.

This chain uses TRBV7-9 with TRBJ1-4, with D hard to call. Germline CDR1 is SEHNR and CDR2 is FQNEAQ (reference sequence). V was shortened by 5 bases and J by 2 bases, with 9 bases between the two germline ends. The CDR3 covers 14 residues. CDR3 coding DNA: TGTGCCAGCAGCCCAGGACTGACTAATGAAAAACTGTTTTTT. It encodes CASSPGLTNEKLFF.

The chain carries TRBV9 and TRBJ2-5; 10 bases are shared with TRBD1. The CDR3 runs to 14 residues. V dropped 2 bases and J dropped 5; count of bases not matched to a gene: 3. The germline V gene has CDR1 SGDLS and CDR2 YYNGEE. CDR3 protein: CASSVGQGVETQYF. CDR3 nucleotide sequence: TGTGCCAGCAGCGTTGGACAGGGGGTGGAGACCCAGTACTTC.